The 21 T cell receptor beta chains below come from one sample, sequenced in a study of T cell clonality in common variable immunodeficiency. Assay: immunoSEQ multiplex PCR; the TCRdb copy retains only in-frame clones and omits some. Observed are about 52,000 clones, no singletons, with the top ten taking about 1.8%. Material for sequencing was peripheral blood mononuclear cells. All receptors come from a person aged 18 to 70 in good health.

This clone was counted at least ten times. The read falls 3 residues short of the CDR3 end, and the missing part is taken from the germline J gene. V is TRBV5-6 and J is TRBJ2-7; D may be TRBD2 (5 bases). Trimming took off 1 base at V and 0 bases at J, with 8 bases between the two ends. Per the germline V gene, CDR1 is SGHDT and CDR2 is YYEEEE. The CDR3 is 14 amino acids. The DNA read from the CDR3 is TGTGCCAGCAGCTTGACGGGGAACTCCTACGAG. Its translation is CASSLTGNSYE. The entire CDR3 protein reads CASSLTGNSYEQYF.

This clone has ten or more counts. The read comes to an end 3 residues before the CDR3 does, leaving the germline J gene to fill in the end. The J gene is TRBJ2-2, the V gene TRBV30, with TRBD2 identical over 7 bases. The CDR3 runs to 12 residues. In germline, CDR1 is GTSNPN, CDR2 SVGIG (reference sequence). This CDR3 reads CAWSSSGGRLFF. Partial CDR3 DNA: TGTGCCTGGAGTAGTTCCGGCGGGAGG.

This clone was counted a few times. The read ends 3 residues before the CDR3 terminus; that terminus is restored from the germline J gene. In the same sample, other DNA sequences code for this CDR3. The chain has TRBV7-9 and TRBJ1-2, with a weak D call TRBD1 (6 bases). Germline CDR1 is SEHNR and CDR2 is FQNEAQ (reference sequence). V lost 5 bases, J lost 6 bases, and 13 bases lay in between. There are 13 residues in the CDR3. The sequenced part of the CDR3 DNA is TGTGCCAGCAGCCCTCAGGGGATCAATGGC. This translates into CASSPQGING. The whole CDR3 is CASSPQGINGYTF.

Concerning this clone itself: The read ends 3 residues before the CDR3 terminus; that terminus is restored from the germline J gene. The chain couples TRBV5-1 to TRBJ2-7; 10 bases agree with TRBD2. Germline CDR1 reads SGHRS; CDR2 reads YFSETQ. V gave up 1 base and J gave up 4 bases; unmatched junction bases: 14. This CDR3 comprises 18 residues. CDR3 protein: CASSLYFSGGQPPYEQYF. CDR3 DNA (partial): TGCGCCAGCAGCTTGTATTTTAGCGGGGGGCAGCCTCCATACGAG.

This clone was observed a handful of times. The sequenced fragment ends 3 residues before the CDR3 boundary, so the rest is inferred from the germline J gene. The chain combines TRBV5-4 with TRBJ2-7; 10 bases line up with TRBD1. The ends lost 4 bases at V and 2 bases at J; junction bases unmatched: 6. From germline, CDR1 is SGHNT and CDR2 YYREEE (reference sequence). The CDR3 has 15 residues. The CDR3 protein is CASSARTGGTYEQYF. CDR3 DNA (partial): TGTGCCAGCAGCGCCCGGACAGGGGGTACCTACGAG. The full variable domain, in which reference TRBV5-4 and TRBJ2-7 provide the parts outside the CDR3, is ETGVTQSPTHLIKTRGQQVTLRCSSQSGHNTVSWYQQALGQGPQFIFQYYREEENGRGNFPPRFSGLQFPNYSSELNVNALELDDSALYLCASSARTGGTYEQYFGPGTRLTVT.

This clone was seen many times. The CDR3 end is not reached by the read, which stops 3 residues before it; the germline J gene fills it in. The chain combines TRBV5-1 with TRBJ2-3; TRBD2 matches at 8 bases. V shed 4 bases, J shed 8 bases, and the junction held 15 bases outside the gene matches. The CDR3 runs to 16 residues. CDR1 SGHRS and CDR2 YFSETQ come from the germline V gene. The sequenced CDR3 bases are TGCGCCAGCAGCCCGGAGGTGAGCGGGAGCTTCGGTACG. This translates into CASSPEVSGSFGT. The entire CDR3 protein reads CASSPEVSGSFGTQYF.

This clone has ten or more counts. The CDR3 end is not reached by the read, which stops 3 residues before it; the germline J gene fills it in. This chain uses TRBV4-1 with TRBJ2-7, with D maybe TRBD2 (5 bases). Per the germline V gene, CDR1 is MGHRA and CDR2 is YSYEKL. The V end was cut by 0 bases, the J end by 2 bases, with 14 bases between. CDR3 size: 16 residues. CDR3 DNA (partial): TGCGCCAGCAGCCAAGATCGGTCTAGCCGACCCTACGAG. Protein: CASSQDRSSRPYE. In full, the CDR3 reads CASSQDRSSRPYEQYF.

Concerning this clone itself: Sequencing ends 3 residues short of the CDR3 end; the germline J gene provides the rest. The chain has TRBV19 and TRBJ1-1, with unresolved D. V was trimmed by 0 bases and J by 0 bases, leaving 11 bases between them. The CDR3 extends over 16 amino acids. Germline assignment: CDR1 LNHDA and CDR2 SQIVND (reference sequence). The CDR3: CASSIDAGYMNTEAFF. CDR3 bases read: TGTGCCAGTAGTATAGATGCGGGATACATGAACACTGAA.

This clone appeared many times. The CDR3: CASRQGVPETQYF. Incomplete CDR3 DNA: TGTGCCAGCAGACAGGGGGTCCCAGAGACC. The rearrangement links TRBV6-2 or TRBV6-3 to TRBJ2-5, with TRBD1 identical over 8 bases. The CDR3 end lies 3 residues beyond the end of the read and is filled in from the germline J gene. The CDR3 covers 13 residues. The V and J ends lost 6 bases and 4 bases, in that order; junction bases with no gene match: 4. Germline V CDR1 and CDR2: MNHEY, SVGEGT.

In this sample, this clone turned up many times. Partial CDR3 DNA: TGTGCCAGCAGCTCCGGACTCGGGACAGGGAGGACTGAA. Translation gives CASSSGLGTGRTE. The whole CDR3 protein reads CASSSGLGTGRTEAFF. The V and J genes are TRBV7-6 and TRBJ1-1, with 9 nucleotides matching TRBD1. The sequence runs out 3 residues before the end of the CDR3; the remainder is reconstructed from the germline J gene. Unmatched junction bases numbered 11, after V lost 4 bases and J lost 5 bases. CDR1 SGHVS and CDR2 FNYEAQ come from the germline V gene. The CDR3 length is 16 residues.

This clone was counted at least ten times. Read sequence stops 3 residues before the CDR3 end, and the germline J gene provides the missing end. The rearrangement uses TRBV6-1 and TRBJ2-3; D call uncertain. V was pared by 6 bases and J by 2 bases, with 18 bases between. CDR3 length equals 16 residues. The V gene's germline CDR1 is MNHNS and CDR2 SASEGT. The part of the CDR3 DNA that was read is TGTGCCAGCAGAGAACAGCGAAATATCCCCACAGATACG. This sequence encodes CASREQRNIPTDT. Given in full, the CDR3 is CASREQRNIPTDTQYF.

Ten or more counts support this clone. The read ends 3 residues shy of where the CDR3 ends; the end is completed using the germline J gene. The chain links TRBV30 to TRBJ1-6; possible D gene TRBD1, 6 bases. Trimming shortened V by 0 bases and J by 0 bases, and 6 bases separated the two germline ends. Germline CDR1 is GTSNPN and CDR2 is SVGIG (reference sequence). CDR3 length: 15 residues. CDR3 bases read: TGTGCCTGGAGTGTAGGGGGCTCCTATAATTCACCC. Residues: CAWSVGGSYNSP. Given in full, the CDR3 is CAWSVGGSYNSPLHF.

This clone was recorded many times. Read data end 3 residues before the CDR3 end; the end is taken from the germline J gene. The chain employs TRBV30 and TRBJ2-5; possible D gene TRBD1, 5 bases. The CDR3 spans 11 residues. The V end was cut by 4 bases, the J end by 5 bases, with 8 bases between. Germline assignment: CDR1 GTSNPN and CDR2 SVGIG (reference sequence). The sequenced part of the CDR3 DNA is TGTGCCTGGAAGGGGATGGAGACC. This sequence encodes CAWKGMET. From start to end, the CDR3 is CAWKGMETQYF. The whole variable domain, filled in from reference TRBV30 and TRBJ2-5, reads SQTIHQWPATLVQPVGSPLSLECTVEGTSNPNLYWYRQAAGRGLQLLFYSVGIGQISSEVPQNLSASRPQDRQFILSSKKLLLSDSGFYLCAWKGMETQYFGPGTRLLVL.

This clone came up many times. The CDR3 goes on 3 residues after the read ends, and that part is filled in from the germline J gene. V is TRBV20-1 and J is TRBJ2-7; unclear D gene. Trimming removed 0 bases at V and 3 bases at J, with 3 bases between. CDR1 and CDR2 (germline): DFQATT, SNEGSKA (reference sequence). This CDR3 is built from 11 residues. The CDR3 here is CSARDSYEQYF. The DNA read from the CDR3 is TGCAGTGCTAGAGACAGCTACGAG.

The sample holds many counts of this clone. The sequence runs out 3 residues before the end of the CDR3; the remainder is reconstructed from the germline J gene. The gene calls are TRBV11-2 and TRBJ2-7; 7 nucleotides match TRBD1. This CDR3 has 15 amino acids. V was clipped by 3 bases and J by 5 bases; unmatched bases: 10. Per germline, CDR1 SGHAT and CDR2 FQNNGV. CDR3: CASSFLSGGKDEQYF. The CDR3 DNA, read in part, is TGTGCCAGCAGCTTCCTATCAGGGGGAAAAGACGAG.

This clone was counted ten times or more. The missing CDR3 end, 3 residues past where the read stops, is filled in from the germline J gene. This sequence joins TRBV6-1 and TRBJ1-5; D uncertain. Germline lookup yields CDR1 MNHNS and CDR2 SASEGT. CDR3 length: 13 residues. Trimming pared 2 bases from V and 5 bases from J, leaving 7 bases between. CDR3 DNA (partial): TGTGCCAGCAGTGAACCCCCTTATCAGCCC. Protein product: CASSEPPYQP. The whole CDR3 sequence is CASSEPPYQPQHF.

This clone was seen more than once but under ten times. The read stops 3 residues short of the end of the CDR3; the missing end is completed from the germline J gene. V and J are TRBV11-2 and TRBJ2-7; TRBD2 might be the D (5 bases). The V end was cut by 0 bases, the J end by 5 bases, with 14 bases between. Per germline, CDR1 SGHAT and CDR2 FQNNGV. The CDR3 runs to 15 residues. The CDR3: CASSLDFGDGNEQYF. CDR3 DNA, as far as it was read: TGTGCCAGCAGCTTAGATTTCGGGGATGGTAACGAG. Filled out from reference TRBV11-2 and TRBJ2-7, the complete variable domain reads EAGVAQSPRYKIIEKRQSVAFWCNPISGHATLYWYQQILGQGPKLLIQFQNNGVVDDSQLPKDRFSAERLKGVDSTLKIQPAKLEDSAVYLCASSLDFGDGNEQYFGPGTRLTVT.

This clone was found many times. The sequenced CDR3 bases are TGCAGTGCTAGACGGGGGGCCCAACTGGAGACC. Translating gives CSARRGAQLET. The CDR3 in full is CSARRGAQLETQYF. This rearrangement joins TRBV20-1 to TRBJ2-5; possible D gene TRBD2, 7 bases. With the read ending 3 residues before the CDR3 end, the germline J gene is used to fill in that end. V shed 2 bases and J shed 5 bases, with 15 bases lying between them. This CDR3 comprises 14 residues. Germline lookup yields CDR1 DFQATT and CDR2 SNEGSKA (reference sequence).

At least ten counts were recorded for this clone. One end of the junction does not line up with germline, which may come from a read error. Read data end 3 residues before the CDR3 end; the end is taken from the germline J gene. The identical CDR3 is also encoded by other nucleotide sequences in the sample. V is TRBV7-2 and J is TRBJ2-7, with TRBD2 matching over 8 bases. CDR1 and CDR2 from the germline V gene are SGHTA and FQGNSA. This CDR3 has 15 residues. The CDR3 spells CASRAVEAGVYEQYF. The part of the CDR3 DNA that was read is TGCGCCAGCCGAGCGGTGGAAGCGGGGGTCTACGAG.

This clone was seen many times. CDR3: CSARDQGAVDTEAFF. CDR3 DNA (partial): TGCAGTGCTAGAGATCAGGGGGCTGTTGACACTGAA. The chain combines TRBV20-1 with TRBJ1-1, with 8 bases aligning to TRBD1. The missing CDR3 end, 3 residues past where the read stops, is filled in from the germline J gene. V was clipped by 0 bases and J by 3 bases; unmatched bases: 6. CDR3 size: 15 residues. Per germline, CDR1 DFQATT and CDR2 SNEGSKA (reference sequence).

At least ten counts were recorded for this clone. The read terminates 3 residues ahead of where the CDR3 ends, so the germline J gene completes it. V gene TRBV6-2 or TRBV6-3 combines with J gene TRBJ2-5, with D possibly matching TRBD1 (6 bases). Germline V gene lookup returns CDR1 MNHEY and CDR2 SVGEGT. The V gene lost 3 bases and the J gene lost 2 bases, with 10 bases spanning the gap. The CDR3 is 14 amino acids. The sequenced part of the CDR3 DNA is TGTGCCAGCAGTTATGGGGGCCCGCAAGAGACC. Amino acids: CASSYGGPQET. The whole CDR3 is CASSYGGPQETQYF.